This TCR beta chain came from a study of T cell repertoires in cytomegalovirus infection. Study details: Researchers turned to recently identified HLA-C-restricted CMV epitopes as well as well-studied HLA-B-restricted ones. Both CMV infection and a matching HLA type were indicated by public TCR beta signatures.

This clonotype was counted a few times. The antigen remains undetermined. TCRdb called the reads again in MiXCR, with one record for every CDR3 protein. The sample has about 340,000 distinct CDR3 sequences, about 27% seen once. Germline V gives CDR1 KGHDR, CDR2 SFDVKD. The CDR3 contains 17 residues. Trimming cost V 4 bases and J 4 bases, with 19 bases left between them. Study results and caveats: Carriers of CMV and the relevant HLA type were discriminated by public TCR beta frequency. Predominance within the ex vivo response was attributable to HLA-C-restricted CMV-specific TCR beta clonotypes.

The receptor was derived from a human donor in good health (CMV status not recorded). Some clones in this sample may be carry-over from other donors' samples. This chain connects TRBV24-1 to TRBJ2-1, with D possibly TRBD1 on 6 matching bases. Sequenced here: cultured PBMCs, sampled from culture after CMV antigen stimulation. In nucleotides, the CDR3 is TGTGCCACCAGTGAGTTAAGCAGGGGCGCAAGTTACAATGAGCAGTTCTTC. This sequence encodes CATSELSRGASYNEQFF.